This T cell receptor (beta chain) appears in the sequencing data of a study of blood T cell repertoires in COVID-19. Turning to the study itself: From the United States, Italy and Spain came samples of acute and convalescent COVID-19. Sample material is recorded as cDNA or gDNA derived from T cells, B-cell-depleted T cells, or PBMCs.

The repertoire was sequenced with immunoSEQ multiplex PCR; TCRdb's copy has only in-frame clones and lacks some. The repertoire holds about 270,000 clones, approximately 89% seen once, with over 2% in the top ten. Between the trimmed V and J ends, which lost 4 bases and 10 bases, there was a span of 17 bases. The CDR3 consists of 14 residues. Per the germline V gene, CDR1 is MNHEY and CDR2 is SVGAGI. Sequenced material: peripheral blood. The chain is built from TRBV6-5 and TRBJ2-1, with a tentative D call TRBD1 (6 bases). The source is a woman between 45 and 65 years old with acute or convalescent COVID-19. This CDR3 is CASSSQDRSDEQFF. CDR3 coding DNA: TGTGCCAGCAGTTCACAGGACAGATCAGACGAGCAGTTCTTC.